Listed below are T cell receptor beta chains from one sample, sequenced in a study of relationships among human T cell subsets. TCRdb analysed the multiplex PCR reads with MiXCR anew, one entry per CDR3 protein. The sample has 3,500 to 5,000 distinct CDR3 sequences; roughly 51% are singletons. The sequencing sample was made of CD4+ Th2 cells sorted from blood. The origin of the receptors is a man aged 35-49 years in good health. Both conserved end residues are part of each CDR3.

V gene	J gene	CDR3 protein
TRBV29-1	TRBJ2-1	CSVEKGARFF
TRBV20-1	TRBJ2-3	CSAHEGASRDTQYF
TRBV12-3/TRBV12-4	TRBJ1-1	CASSSSTGRREAFF
TRBV18	TRBJ2-1	CASSPPRGDEQFF
TRBV6-1	TRBJ2-1	CASSPGLATSEQFF
TRBV11-3	TRBJ2-2	CASRLTGTGELFF
TRBV18	TRBJ1-1	CASSRPESLNTEAFF
TRBV11-2	TRBJ2-3	CASSLRLAGETVTDTQYF
TRBV14	TRBJ2-3	CASSQDLVNTQYF
TRBV10-3	TRBJ2-1	CAISESGGGENEQFF
TRBV28	TRBJ2-3	CASSIARPSTDTQYF
TRBV11-2	TRBJ2-7	CASTPTSGGKPYEQYF
TRBV11-3	TRBJ2-1	CASSFGRTSEQFF
TRBV20-1	TRBJ1-1	CSARGTGEAFF
TRBV30	TRBJ1-5	CAWAEGNSNQPQHF
TRBV7-9	TRBJ2-7	CASSRRDSEQYF
TRBV6-6	TRBJ1-1	CASHSPTTRRNTEAFF
TRBV30	TRBJ2-5	CAWRTHETQYF
TRBV6-6	TRBJ2-7	CASRAGTSGRALSSEQYF
TRBV27	TRBJ1-5	CASGGYSNQPQHF
TRBV11-3	TRBJ2-1	CASSPRQVYNEQFF
TRBV10-3	TRBJ2-3	CAISRNSGGSTDTQYF
TRBV20-1	TRBJ1-1	CSPSTGGRNTEAFF
TRBV5-1	TRBJ1-1	CASSRAGGTEAFF
TRBV27	TRBJ2-1	CASKSYRVNEQFF
TRBV29-1	TRBJ1-5	CSARDRAGTTAPQHF
TRBV27	TRBJ1-5	CASSLAGQVGWPQHF
TRBV10-3	TRBJ1-1	CAISDGTRAFF
TRBV5-1	TRBJ1-5	CASSLGQENQPQHF
TRBV19	TRBJ1-2	CASSMDRGESTF
TRBV27	TRBJ2-2	CASRAVGELFF
TRBV11-3	TRBJ2-1	CASSPQGNNEQFF
TRBV16	TRBJ2-7	CASSQARVGEQYF
TRBV27	TRBJ2-3	CASSLLLAGGPYTQYF
TRBV10-2	TRBJ2-7	CASRDPISYEQYF
TRBV29-1	TRBJ2-1	CSVSSLYDNEQFF
TRBV2	TRBJ1-1	CASIWDNTEAFF
TRBV7-9	TRBJ2-1	CASSLGFGSYNEQFF
TRBV4-2	TRBJ1-2	CASSDGGRYGYTF
TRBV25-1	TRBJ1-1	CASSRTPNTEAFF
TRBV5-6	TRBJ2-2	CASAAGTVNTGELFF
TRBV11-2	TRBJ1-1	CASSTGSGNTEAFF
TRBV14	TRBJ2-1	CASRPLAGPSAYNEQFF
TRBV5-1	TRBJ2-5	CASSSMDRADIQETQYF
TRBV28	TRBJ2-5	CASKGWETQETQYF
TRBV30	TRBJ1-4	CAWSPTGANEKLFF
TRBV30	TRBJ2-1	CAWSVLHPGYPFF
TRBV10-3	TRBJ2-1	CAISAETSHNEQFF
TRBV27	TRBJ2-3	CASSLWGTDTQYF
TRBV27	TRBJ1-2	CASRLSDSYGYTF
TRBV27	TRBJ2-1	CASSKREYPDEQFF
TRBV27	TRBJ1-2	CASSLSGQGPVGYTF
TRBV11-2	TRBJ2-7	CASSLAIEQYF
TRBV5-4	TRBJ2-2	CASSLVAGELFF
TRBV19	TRBJ2-3	CASGGFSTDTQYF
TRBV5-1	TRBJ1-5	CASSLATGFSNQPQHF
TRBV20-1	TRBJ2-3	CSASRGTSGKTDTQYF
TRBV27	TRBJ2-7	CASSTYRDEQYF
TRBV11-2	TRBJ1-5	CASSLSDSNQPQHF